The rows below give T cell receptor beta chains drawn from one sample of a study of T cell responses to AZD1222 COVID-19 vaccine. The protocol was immunoSEQ multiplex PCR, while the TCRdb copy is restricted to in-frame clones and leaves out a portion. This sample yields approximately 120,000 clones, of which approximately 88% are seen a single time; 5% to 6% belongs to the top ten. Here the sequenced sample was peripheral blood, taken on day 0 of AZD1222 vaccination. These receptors came from an adult in good health. Both conserved end residues are part of each CDR3. D genes are given only for firm matches. Size is stated for part of the rows, as once, few or many counts, or as a class when the clone is expanded.

j_call: TRBJ1-5
cdr3_length: 13
clone_size: .
v_call: TRBV28
d_call: .
cdr3_nt: TGTGCCAGCAGGTGGGGGGGCAATCAGCCCCAGCATTTT
cdr3_aa: CASRWGGNQPQHF

j_call: TRBJ2-1
cdr3_length: 16
clone_size: .
v_call: TRBV5-1
d_call: TRBD2
cdr3_nt: TGCGCCAGCAGCTTGGGACTAGCTTCGGACTACGATGAGCAGTTCTTC
cdr3_aa: CASSLGLASDYDEQFF

j_call: TRBJ2-1
cdr3_length: 16
clone_size: few
v_call: TRBV7-9
d_call: TRBD2
cdr3_nt: TGTGCCAGCAGTTTAACAAGAGCGGGAGGTGTTGGAGAGCAGTTCTTC
cdr3_aa: CASSLTRAGGVGEQFF

j_call: TRBJ2-7
cdr3_length: 13
clone_size: .
v_call: TRBV6-2/TRBV6-3
d_call: .
cdr3_nt: TGTGCCAGCAGTTTTTGGCACTCCTACGAGCAGTACTTC
cdr3_aa: CASSFWHSYEQYF

j_call: TRBJ2-2
cdr3_length: 17
clone_size: .
v_call: TRBV24-1
d_call: .
cdr3_nt: TGTGCCACCAGTGATCTCCCCCCTAGAGCGAACACCGGGGAGCTGTTTTTT
cdr3_aa: CATSDLPPRANTGELFF

j_call: TRBJ2-2
cdr3_length: 15
clone_size: .
v_call: TRBV7-2
d_call: TRBD1
cdr3_nt: TGTGCCAGCAGCTTGACAGGGCGCTACACCGGGGAGCTGTTTTTT
cdr3_aa: CASSLTGRYTGELFF

j_call: TRBJ1-5
cdr3_length: 13
clone_size: .
v_call: TRBV7-2
d_call: .
cdr3_nt: TGTGCCAGCAGCCCCCGACGTAGTCAGCCCCAGCATTTT
cdr3_aa: CASSPRRSQPQHF

j_call: TRBJ1-1
cdr3_length: 12
clone_size: .
v_call: TRBV6-5
d_call: .
cdr3_nt: TGTGCCAGCAGTTTGGTGAACACTGAAGCTTTCTTT
cdr3_aa: CASSLVNTEAFF

j_call: TRBJ1-1
cdr3_length: 14
clone_size: .
v_call: TRBV7-9
d_call: .
cdr3_nt: TGTGCCAGCAGCTTACACTTAGAGGGTACTGAAGCTTTCTTT
cdr3_aa: CASSLHLEGTEAFF

j_call: TRBJ2-1
cdr3_length: 17
clone_size: .
v_call: TRBV5-5
d_call: .
cdr3_nt: TGTGCCAGCAGCTTTAACTTCATCCGGACAGAAAACAATGAGCAGTTCTTC
cdr3_aa: CASSFNFIRTENNEQFF

j_call: TRBJ1-2
cdr3_length: 13
clone_size: .
v_call: TRBV24-1
d_call: .
cdr3_nt: TGTGCCACCAGTGTGGGCGTCAACTATGGCTACACCTTC
cdr3_aa: CATSVGVNYGYTF

j_call: TRBJ1-4
cdr3_length: 12
clone_size: .
v_call: TRBV10-2
d_call: TRBD1
cdr3_nt: TGCGCCAGCAGGAGGGGGCCTGAAAAACTGTTTTTT
cdr3_aa: CASRRGPEKLFF

j_call: TRBJ1-4
cdr3_length: 14
clone_size: .
v_call: TRBV3-1/TRBV3-2
d_call: TRBD1
cdr3_nt: TGTGCCAGCAGCCCGGGACAGGTGGTGGAAAAACTGTTTTTT
cdr3_aa: CASSPGQVVEKLFF

j_call: TRBJ2-7
cdr3_length: 16
clone_size: .
v_call: TRBV18
d_call: TRBD2
cdr3_nt: TGTGCCAGCTCACCTCCACTAGCGGGATCAACCTACGAGCAGTACTTC
cdr3_aa: CASSPPLAGSTYEQYF

j_call: TRBJ1-6
cdr3_length: 15
clone_size: few
v_call: TRBV7-2
d_call: .
cdr3_nt: TGTGCCAGCGGGGCGGCCGGGACACAAAATTCACCCCTCCACTTT
cdr3_aa: CASGAAGTQNSPLHF

j_call: TRBJ2-7
cdr3_length: 16
clone_size: .
v_call: TRBV7-5
d_call: .
cdr3_nt: TGTGTCAGAAGCTTAAGGAGCCGGACATGCTCCTACGAGCAGTACTTC
cdr3_aa: CVRSLRSRTCSYEQYF

j_call: TRBJ2-7
cdr3_length: 17
clone_size: .
v_call: TRBV5-5
d_call: TRBD1
cdr3_nt: TGTGCCAGCAGCTTGACCCCCCCTGGGACAGGGGGAGCCGAGCAGTACTTC
cdr3_aa: CASSLTPPGTGGAEQYF

j_call: TRBJ1-3
cdr3_length: 13
clone_size: .
v_call: TRBV5-1
d_call: TRBD1
cdr3_nt: TGCGCCAGCAAGACAGGGGCAGGAAACACCATATATTTT
cdr3_aa: CASKTGAGNTIYF

j_call: TRBJ2-3
cdr3_length: 16
clone_size: .
v_call: TRBV7-8
d_call: TRBD2
cdr3_nt: TGTGCCAGCACCACGACTAGCGGGGGGGCCGAAGATACGCAGTATTTT
cdr3_aa: CASTTTSGGAEDTQYF

j_call: TRBJ1-3
cdr3_length: 13
clone_size: .
v_call: TRBV11-3
d_call: .
cdr3_nt: TGTGCCAGCAATCGCAGGGCTGGAAACACCATATATTTT
cdr3_aa: CASNRRAGNTIYF

j_call: TRBJ2-7
cdr3_length: 13
clone_size: once
v_call: TRBV2
d_call: TRBD1
cdr3_nt: TGTGCCAGCAGTTCAGGACAGGGGTGGGAGCAGTACTTC
cdr3_aa: CASSSGQGWEQYF

j_call: TRBJ2-3
cdr3_length: 14
clone_size: .
v_call: TRBV2
d_call: .
cdr3_nt: TGTGCCAGCTTGCCTAGAGGGGGGCCAGATACGCAGTATTTT
cdr3_aa: CASLPRGGPDTQYF

j_call: TRBJ2-4
cdr3_length: 17
clone_size: .
v_call: TRBV10-1
d_call: .
cdr3_nt: TGCGCCAGCAGTGAGGCGGACAGTCTTAGTCTCAAAAACATTCAGTACTTC
cdr3_aa: CASSEADSLSLKNIQYF

j_call: TRBJ2-1
cdr3_length: 14
clone_size: few
v_call: TRBV19
d_call: TRBD1
cdr3_nt: TGTGCCAGTAGTATCACAGGGGCTAGGTATGAGCAGTTCTTC
cdr3_aa: CASSITGARYEQFF

j_call: TRBJ2-7
cdr3_length: 13
clone_size: few
v_call: TRBV2
d_call: TRBD2
cdr3_nt: TGTGCCAGCGAACTAGCGGGAGCCTACGAGCAGTACTTC
cdr3_aa: CASELAGAYEQYF

j_call: TRBJ1-5
cdr3_length: 13
clone_size: .
v_call: TRBV6-5
d_call: .
cdr3_nt: TGTGCCAGCAGCTCACAGTTGAATCAGCCCCAGCATTTT
cdr3_aa: CASSSQLNQPQHF

j_call: TRBJ2-2
cdr3_length: 16
clone_size: .
v_call: TRBV18
d_call: .
cdr3_nt: TGTGCCAGCTCACCAGGACTGGGGGCGAGCACCGGGGAGCTGTTTTTT
cdr3_aa: CASSPGLGASTGELFF

j_call: TRBJ1-1
cdr3_length: 14
clone_size: .
v_call: TRBV11-1
d_call: .
cdr3_nt: TGTGCCAGCAGCACATCCCCGGTGAACACTGAAGCTTTCTTT
cdr3_aa: CASSTSPVNTEAFF

j_call: TRBJ2-3
cdr3_length: 16
clone_size: .
v_call: TRBV11-3
d_call: .
cdr3_nt: TGTGCCAGCAGCTCGGGCGGGCAGCTACCCACAGATACGCAGTATTTT
cdr3_aa: CASSSGGQLPTDTQYF

j_call: TRBJ1-1
cdr3_length: 14
clone_size: once
v_call: TRBV5-1
d_call: .
cdr3_nt: TGCGCCAGCAGTCCTCTAACCCAGGTCACTGAAGCTTTCTTT
cdr3_aa: CASSPLTQVTEAFF

j_call: TRBJ1-2
cdr3_length: 15
clone_size: .
v_call: TRBV28
d_call: .
cdr3_nt: TGTGCCAGCAGTTCCACAGGGAAAGCTAACTATGGCTACACCTTC
cdr3_aa: CASSSTGKANYGYTF

j_call: TRBJ1-1
cdr3_length: 13
clone_size: .
v_call: TRBV4-3
d_call: .
cdr3_nt: TGCGCCAGCAGCCAAGATTTCCCCCGAGAGGCTTTCTTT
cdr3_aa: CASSQDFPREAFF

j_call: TRBJ2-1
cdr3_length: 14
clone_size: .
v_call: TRBV6-5
d_call: TRBD2
cdr3_nt: TGTGCCAGCAGGCGGGAGGGGGGATTTGTTGAGCAGTTCTTC
cdr3_aa: CASRREGGFVEQFF

j_call: TRBJ2-5
cdr3_length: 14
clone_size: .
v_call: TRBV10-3
d_call: TRBD1
cdr3_nt: TGTGCCACCAGGGGACAGGGGGTTAGTGAGACCCAGTACTTC
cdr3_aa: CATRGQGVSETQYF

j_call: TRBJ1-2
cdr3_length: 14
clone_size: .
v_call: TRBV2
d_call: .
cdr3_nt: TGTGCCAGCAGTGAGCGGGGCGGACTCTATGGCTACACCTTC
cdr3_aa: CASSERGGLYGYTF

j_call: TRBJ2-5
cdr3_length: 14
clone_size: .
v_call: TRBV27
d_call: .
cdr3_nt: TGTGCCAGCAGTTTTCTTCAAGGGGGGGAGACCCAGTACTTC
cdr3_aa: CASSFLQGGETQYF

j_call: TRBJ1-1
cdr3_length: 12
clone_size: .
v_call: TRBV30
d_call: .
cdr3_nt: TGTGCCTGGAGTGCAGGTCACACTGAAGCTTTCTTT
cdr3_aa: CAWSAGHTEAFF

j_call: TRBJ1-4
cdr3_length: 10
clone_size: .
v_call: TRBV30
d_call: .
cdr3_nt: TGTGCCTCGGGGGATGAAAAACTGTTTTTT
cdr3_aa: CASGDEKLFF

j_call: TRBJ1-4
cdr3_length: 15
clone_size: .
v_call: TRBV7-2
d_call: .
cdr3_nt: TGTGCCAGCAGCTTAGAGCGGGGTCTTAGTGAAAAACTGTTTTTT
cdr3_aa: CASSLERGLSEKLFF

j_call: TRBJ1-2
cdr3_length: 12
clone_size: few
v_call: TRBV30
d_call: .
cdr3_nt: TGTGCCTGGAGTGTTAAGGGTAATGGCTACACCTTC
cdr3_aa: CAWSVKGNGYTF